Following are 15 T cell receptor beta chains from one sample sequenced in a study of blood T cell repertoires in COVID-19. TCRdb's table, derived via immunoSEQ multiplex PCR, lists solely in-frame clones and lacks some. The sample includes some 220,000 clones, 70% to 90% seen only once; the top ten take approximately 12%. Sequencing was done on a sample of peripheral blood. These receptor sequences come from a woman aged 18-35 years who had recovered from COVID-19.

V gene TRBV6-5 combines with J gene TRBJ1-4; D is undetermined. CDR1 is MNHEY, CDR2 SVGAGI, per germline. This CDR3 comprises 14 residues. Trimming removed 6 bases from V and 0 bases from J, with 8 bases in between. CDR3 protein: CASSYRATNEKLFF. In DNA form, the CDR3 reads TGTGCCAGCAGCTACAGAGCAACTAATGAAAAACTGTTTTTT.

V is TRBV18 and J is TRBJ2-7; 14 positions match TRBD2. The ends lost 3 bases at V and 4 bases at J; junction bases unmatched: 11. The CDR3 runs to 18 residues. Per germline, CDR1 KGHSH and CDR2 LQKENI. CDR3 loop: CASSPGQGTSGGVYEQYF. The CDR3 DNA follows: TGTGCCAGCTCACCCGGACAGGGGACTAGCGGGGGTGTATACGAGCAGTACTTC. The variable domain in full, completed from reference TRBV18 and TRBJ2-7, reads NAGVMQNPRHLVRRRGQEARLRCSPMKGHSHVYWYRQLPEEGLKFMVYLQKENIIDESGMPKERFSAEFPKEGPSILRIQQVVRGDSAAYFCASSPGQGTSGGVYEQYFGPGTRLTVT.

The chain uses TRBV11-3 and TRBJ2-3, with D tentatively TRBD1 (6 bases). This CDR3 spans 17 amino acids. V lost 1 base, J lost 0 bases, and 14 bases lay in between. Germline CDR1 reads SGHNT; CDR2 reads YENEEA. CDR3 in DNA: TGTGCCAGCAGCTTAGGACCGACAGGCCTTAGCACAGATACGCAGTATTTT. This gives the protein CASSLGPTGLSTDTQYF.

The gene calls are TRBV4-3 and TRBJ2-7; the match to TRBD2 covers 8 bases. Losses at the gene ends were 0 bases for V and 3 bases for J; bases not matched to a gene: 4. Germline lookup yields CDR1 LGHNA and CDR2 YSLEER. The CDR3 loop spans 15 amino acids. The DNA for the CDR3 is TGCGCCAGCAGCCAAGATCAAAGCGGGGGCTACGAGCAGTACTTC. It encodes CASSQDQSGGYEQYF.

This chain links TRBV30 with TRBJ1-2; 8 bases fit TRBD1. CDR1 GTSNPN and CDR2 SVGIG come from the germline V gene (reference sequence). The length of the CDR3 is 14 residues. V lost 0 bases, J lost 6 bases, and 6 bases stayed unmatched. CDR3 sequence: CAWSVFHRGDGYTF. As DNA, the CDR3 is TGTGCCTGGAGTGTTTTTCACAGGGGGGATGGCTACACCTTC.

J is TRBJ1-6 and V is TRBV27, with TRBD1 as a possible D gene (6 bases). V was pared by 3 bases and J by 8 bases, with 8 bases between. Germline V gene data show CDR1 as MNHEY and CDR2 as SMNVEV (reference sequence). This CDR3 comprises 13 residues. The CDR3 here is CASSFYRDSPLHF. The CDR3 DNA reads TGTGCCAGCAGTTTTTACAGGGATTCACCCCTCCACTTT.

The CDR3 DNA is TGCGCCAGCATCTTCAAGCCCGATACGCAGTATTTT. It yields the protein CASIFKPDTQYF. The J gene is TRBJ2-3, the V gene TRBV10-1, with no clear D. Trimming removed 7 bases from V and 6 bases from J, with 11 bases in between. Per the germline V gene, CDR1 is WNHNN and CDR2 is SYGVQD (reference sequence). This CDR3 contains 12 residues.

This clone was found a few times. This chain connects TRBV29-1 to TRBJ2-1; D is uncertain. V was cut by 6 bases and J by 3 bases, with 6 bases left in between. The CDR3 covers 11 residues. CDR1 and CDR2 (germline): SQVTM, ANQGSEA. CDR3 loop: CSVVYYNEQFF. DNA for the CDR3: TGCAGCGTCGTCTACTACAATGAGCAGTTCTTC.

V and J are TRBV3-1 (or the pseudogene TRBV3-2) and TRBJ2-1; 13 bases align to TRBD2. Germline lookup yields CDR1 LGHDT and CDR2 YNNKEL (reference sequence). The CDR3 sequence is 16 residues long. Trimming at V came to 0 bases and at J to 9 bases, leaving 5 bases not matched to a gene. In nucleotides, the CDR3 is TGTGCCAGCAGCCAAGAGACTAGCGGGAGGTGGGCTGAGCAGTTCTTC. Its translation: CASSQETSGRWAEQFF.

This chain links TRBV5-6 with TRBJ2-1; D gene unclear. The CDR3 is made up of 14 amino acids. Germline CDR1 and CDR2: SGHDT and YYEEEE. Trimming stripped 4 bases from V and 3 bases from J, with 11 bases between. CDR3 nucleotide sequence: TGTGCCAGCAGCCCGATCCAGCGCTACAATGAGCAGTTCTTC. This sequence encodes CASSPIQRYNEQFF.

The chain has TRBV11-2 and TRBJ2-3; 9 bases match TRBD1. J was trimmed by 4 bases and V by 3 bases; bases with no gene match: 8. This CDR3 region has 16 residues. Germline loops: CDR1 SGHAT, CDR2 FQNNGV. In DNA form, the CDR3 reads TGTGCCAGCAGCTTTTGGACAGGGGACCCCTCAGATACGCAGTATTTT. Protein product: CASSFWTGDPSDTQYF.

The chain is built from TRBV20-1 and TRBJ1-6; no reliable D call. This CDR3 region has 11 residues. V was shortened by 3 bases and J by 12 bases, with 9 bases between the two germline ends. Germline CDR1 reads DFQATT; CDR2 reads SNEGSKA (reference sequence). DNA of the CDR3: TGCAGTGCTAGTAGGAGCCTACCCCTCCACTTT. As protein: CSASRSLPLHF.

The chain has TRBV30 and TRBJ1-4; D call uncertain. V lost 5 bases and J lost 3, with 13 bases in between. The CDR3 length is 14 residues. CDR1 and CDR2 from the germline V gene are GTSNPN and SVGIG (reference sequence). This CDR3 reads CAWCPGIANEKLFF. In nucleotides, the CDR3 is TGTGCCTGGTGCCCAGGCATTGCTAATGAAAAACTGTTTTTT.

This sequence joins TRBV9 and TRBJ1-1; TRBD1 matches at 7 bases. CDR3 length: 15 amino acids. The germline CDR1 and CDR2 sequences are SGDLS and YYNGEE. V lost 4 bases, J lost 0 bases, and 6 bases stayed unmatched. The CDR3 spells CASSPEGQLNTEAFF. CDR3 nucleotide sequence: TGTGCCAGCAGCCCAGAGGGACAGCTGAACACTGAAGCTTTCTTT.

The chain is built from TRBV5-6 and TRBJ2-7, with a tentative D call TRBD1 (5 bases). Trimming pared 1 base from V and 2 bases from J, leaving 16 bases between. The CDR3 covers 16 residues. Germline V gene lookup returns CDR1 SGHDT and CDR2 YYEEEE. CDR3 sequence reads: CASSLRGLDKTYEQYF. The CDR3 DNA follows: TGTGCCAGCAGCTTGAGAGGTTTGGACAAAACCTACGAGCAGTACTTC.